Following are 4 T cell receptor beta chains from one sample sequenced in a study of OX40 agonist ivuxolimab in advanced cancers. Repertoires were generated with immunoSEQ multiplex PCR, while TCRdb's copy carries only in-frame clones and drops some. This sample has some 19,000 clones, with 85% to 90% found just once. This specimen was CD4+ or CD8+ T cells sorted from blood, taken in a trial of the OX40 agonist ivuxolimab. Source of these receptors: an adult with an advanced solid tumor such as melanoma, head and neck, liver or kidney cancer.

The rearrangement links TRBV5-6 to TRBJ2-3; TRBD2 matches 11 bases. Germline trimming cut 2 bases from V and 4 bases from J; bases unmatched to any gene: 9. Germline V gives CDR1 SGHDT, CDR2 YYEEEE. The CDR3 length is 17 residues. CDR3 protein: CASSFLLAGGDSDTQYF. CDR3 in DNA: TGTGCCAGCAGCTTTTTGTTAGCGGGAGGGGATTCAGATACGCAGTATTTT. The full variable domain, completed using reference TRBV5-6 and TRBJ2-3, is DAGVTQSPTHLIKTRGQQVTLRCSPKSGHDTVSWYQQALGQGPQFIFQYYEEEERQRGNFPDRFSGHQFPNYSSELNVNALLLGDSALYLCASSFLLAGGDSDTQYFGPGTRLTVL.

The V gene is TRBV28, the J gene TRBJ2-6; TRBD1 is a possible D gene (5 bases). In germline, CDR1 is MDHEN, CDR2 SYDVKM. The CDR3 length is 14 residues. The ends were cut back, 5 bases at V and 4 bases at J, with 9 bases in the middle. CDR3 residues: CASSLGVGANVLTF. CDR3 bases: TGTGCCAGCAGTCTAGGGGTCGGGGCCAACGTCCTGACTTTC.

The rearrangement uses TRBV19 and TRBJ2-1; TRBD1 matches at 8 bases. This CDR3 region has 12 residues. J was trimmed by 7 bases and V by 5 bases; bases with no gene match: 1. CDR1 LNHDA and CDR2 SQIVND come from the germline V gene (reference sequence). The CDR3 sequence: CASSYRGNEQFF. The CDR3 region has the DNA TGTGCCAGTAGTTACAGGGGGAATGAGCAGTTCTTC.

This chain uses TRBV7-9 with TRBJ2-2; D ambiguous. V lost 3 bases and J lost 5, with 16 bases in between. The CDR3 contains 16 residues. CDR1 and CDR2 (germline): SEHNR, FQNEAQ (reference sequence). CDR3 protein: CASSLGLVGFTGELFF. CDR3 DNA: TGTGCCAGCAGCTTGGGGTTGGTCGGGTTTACCGGGGAGCTGTTTTTT.